This T cell receptor (beta chain) emerged from a study of CD8+CD57+ T cells in acquired aplastic anemia. Turning to the study itself: Average DNA yield from sorted CD4+ and CD8+ cells was about 3 ug. CD4+ cell libraries from healthy donors averaged around 11 million reads.

Genomic DNA provided the template from which TCR beta VDJ and CDR3 profiles were obtained. In TCRdb, the reads were re-called with MiXCR into one record per CDR3 protein. In the table there are 190,000 or so distinct CDR3 sequences, approximately 60% of which are singletons. Trimming took 6 bases from V and 7 from J; bases not matched to a gene: 4. The CDR3 spans 12 residues. Germline values: CDR1 SGHDT, CDR2 YYEEEE. This clonotype showed up many times. The receptor was derived from a human donor in good health. The rearrangement joins TRBV5-6 to TRBJ2-1; 7 nucleotides line up with TRBD1. Material: sorted CD4+, CD8+, or CD8+CD57+ T cells (not recorded which) from PBMCs. In DNA form, the CDR3 reads TGTGCCAGCACCGTACAGGGGAATGAGCAGTTCTTC. Translation: CASTVQGNEQFF.